What follows are 26 T cell receptor beta chains derived from one specimen sequenced in a study of memory CD4+ T cells and cytomegalovirus serostatus. Measured with immunoSEQ multiplex PCR; TCRdb has only the in-frame clones, and not every one. Of 84,000 or so clones in the sample, approximately 84% are singletons; the top ten hold around 0.75%. The sort gate was single viable CD3+CD4+CD8-CD45RO+ cells for memory CD4+ T cells. The sample was memory CD4+ T cells from blood. The receptor set was obtained from an adult in good health and CMV-seronegative.

The genes are TRBV4-3 and TRBJ2-7; D remains ambiguous. Trimming removed 0 bases at V and 8 bases at J, with 11 bases between. Looked up from germline, CDR1 is LGHNA and CDR2 is YSLEER. The CDR3 extends over 13 amino acids. CDR3 DNA: TGCGCCAGCAGCCAAGATTCAAATTCCAAGCAGTACTTC. It specifies CASSQDSNSKQYF.

The chain uses TRBV5-1 and TRBJ1-2, with D hard to call. The germline V gene encodes CDR1 SGHRS and CDR2 YFSETQ. Deletions cut 4 bases from V and 4 bases from J, with 2 bases between. The CDR3 is 10 residues long. The CDR3 sequence: CASSPYGYTF. The CDR3 DNA is TGCGCCAGCAGCCCCTATGGCTACACCTTC.

The chain joins TRBV11-2 to TRBJ1-2; 9 nucleotides align to TRBD1. Germline CDR1 reads SGHAT; CDR2 reads FQNNGV. The CDR3 covers 14 residues. Losses at the gene ends were 5 bases for V and 4 bases for J; bases not matched to a gene: 5. The CDR3 bases are TGTGCCAGCAGCCAAGGACAGGGGATCTATGGCTACACCTTC. Encoded protein: CASSQGQGIYGYTF.

The genes are TRBV27 and TRBJ1-1; TRBD1 agrees at 8 bases. This CDR3 region has 13 residues. The junction had 7 bases not matched to a gene; V was cut back by 8 bases and J by 5 bases. Germline V gene data show CDR1 as MNHEY and CDR2 as SMNVEV (reference sequence). The CDR3 is CASRPGGRTEAFF. As DNA, the CDR3 is TGTGCCAGCCGCCCAGGGGGCCGGACTGAAGCTTTCTTT.

The chain links TRBV19 to TRBJ1-5; tentatively, D is TRBD1 (6 bases). CDR1 and CDR2 (germline): LNHDA, SQIVND (reference sequence). V was trimmed by 5 bases and J by 13 bases, leaving 15 bases between them. The CDR3 runs to 12 residues. CDR3 coding DNA: TGTGCCAGTAGTCCTTCCGGGACACCTCAGCATTTT. Amino acids: CASSPSGTPQHF.

V gene TRBV5-4 combines with J gene TRBJ2-1; tentative D call: TRBD2 (6 bases). Deletions cut 5 bases from V and 2 bases from J, with 14 bases between. Looked up from germline, CDR1 is SGHNT and CDR2 is YYREEE (reference sequence). There are 15 residues in the CDR3. The CDR3 loop reads CASRGGGTTYNEQFF. The CDR3 region has the DNA TGTGCCAGCAGGGGTGGGGGGACCACCTACAATGAGCAGTTCTTC.

The rearrangement uses TRBV19 and TRBJ1-1; 10 nucleotides match TRBD1. Germline V gene lookup returns CDR1 LNHDA and CDR2 SQIVND (reference sequence). This CDR3 has 14 amino acids. V trimming: 5 bases; J trimming: 7 bases; junction bases outside the gene matches: 7. CDR3 sequence: CASSSGQGRYEAFF. The CDR3 DNA follows: TGTGCCAGTAGTTCGGGACAGGGGAGATATGAAGCTTTCTTT.

The V gene is TRBV5-8, the J gene TRBJ1-1; D gene ambiguous. The germline V and J ends were trimmed by 4 bases and 2 bases, with 18 bases remaining between them. The germline V gene encodes CDR1 SGHTS and CDR2 YDEGEE. CDR3 length equals 16 residues. As DNA, the CDR3 is TGTGCCAGCAGCCACTCCCCCTTACAGAGAAACACTGAAGCTTTCTTT. Translated, it gives CASSHSPLQRNTEAFF.

This clone was recorded a few times. The J gene is TRBJ1-6, the V gene TRBV6-1; D is ambiguous. The CDR3 covers 15 residues. The germline gives CDR1 MNHNS, CDR2 SASEGT. Trimming removed 2 bases at V and 7 bases at J, with 12 bases between. The CDR3 protein is CASSEPEGVNSPLHF. The CDR3, as DNA: TGTGCCAGCAGTGAACCAGAGGGAGTCAATTCACCCCTCCACTTT.

The rearrangement uses TRBV7-9 and TRBJ2-7; 7 nucleotides agree with TRBD2. The trim removed 5 bases at V and 4 bases at J, leaving 14 bases unmatched. The V gene's germline CDR1 is SEHNR and CDR2 FQNEAQ (reference sequence). This CDR3 is 16 amino acids long. The CDR3: CASSPLGRVRVYEQYF. Written as DNA, the CDR3 is TGTGCCAGCAGCCCGCTTGGGAGGGTGAGGGTTTACGAGCAGTACTTC.

This rearrangement joins TRBV29-1 to TRBJ1-2; D not certain. Germline CDR1 reads SQVTM; CDR2 reads ANQGSEA. The V end was cut by 5 bases, the J end by 8 bases, with 15 bases between. CDR3 length: 12 amino acids. The CDR3 region has the DNA TGCAGCGTTCGAGGCACTCTCAGCGGCTACACCTTC. Translating gives CSVRGTLSGYTF.

The chain has TRBV19 and TRBJ2-2, with a weak D call TRBD2 (6 bases). The germline V gene has CDR1 LNHDA and CDR2 SQIVND (reference sequence). The ends were cut back, 5 bases at V and 3 bases at J, with 16 bases in the middle. The CDR3 is 16 residues long. The DNA of the CDR3 is TGTGCCAGTAGTCAGCGGGTGGGGCTAGACACCGGGGAGCTGTTTTTT. Its protein is CASSQRVGLDTGELFF. The full variable domain, in which reference TRBV19 and TRBJ2-2 provide the parts outside the CDR3, is DGGITQSPKYLFRKEGQNVTLSCEQNLNHDAMYWYRQDPGQGLRLIYYSQIVNDFQKGDIAEGYSVSREKKESFPLTVTSAQKNPTAFYLCASSQRVGLDTGELFFGEGSRLTVL.

The chain carries TRBV6-6 and TRBJ1-1; TRBD1 might be the D (6 bases). Germline V gene data show CDR1 as MNHNY and CDR2 as SVGAGI (reference sequence). The germline V and J ends were trimmed by 0 bases and 6 bases, with 17 bases remaining between them. The CDR3 contains 16 residues. The chain's CDR3 is CASSYSSGGAGSEAFF. The DNA of the CDR3 is TGTGCCAGCAGTTACTCATCGGGGGGCGCTGGATCTGAAGCTTTCTTT.

As DNA, the CDR3 is TGCGCCAGCAGCATCGGGACAGCCTATAGCACAGATACGCAGTATTTT. Its translation: CASSIGTAYSTDTQYF. The chain couples TRBV5-1 to TRBJ2-3, with TRBD1 identical over 7 bases. CDR1 and CDR2 from the germline V gene are SGHRS and YFSETQ. The trim removed 4 bases at V and 0 bases at J, leaving 8 bases unmatched. This CDR3 is built from 16 residues. Combining the CDR3 with reference TRBV5-1 and TRBJ2-3 gives the whole variable domain KAGVTQTPRYLIKTRGQQVTLSCSPISGHRSVSWYQQTPGQGLQFLFEYFSETQRNKGNFPGRFSGRQFSNSRSEMNVSTLELGDSALYLCASSIGTAYSTDTQYFGPGTRLTVL.

The chain combines TRBV6-5 with TRBJ2-5; D might be TRBD1 (5 bases). V dropped 4 bases and J dropped 1 base, with 13 bases sitting between them. Germline values: CDR1 MNHEY, CDR2 SVGAGI. CDR3 size: 15 residues. The CDR3 DNA reads as TGTGCCAGCAGTTCTTTGGGGCGGAGCCAAGAGACCCAGTACTTC. This gives the protein CASSSLGRSQETQYF.

The rearrangement uses TRBV7-3 and TRBJ1-1; TRBD1 is a possible D gene (5 bases). Germline CDR1 SGHTA, CDR2 FQGTGA. CDR3 length: 14 residues. V shed 5 bases and J shed 1 base, with 11 bases lying between them. CDR3 sequence (DNA): TGTGCCAGCAGCCTCCTTGGGGCGAACACTGAAGCTTTCTTT. Translation: CASSLLGANTEAFF. Complete variable domain (other parts from reference TRBV7-3 and TRBJ1-1): GAGVSQTPSNKVTEKGKYVELRCDPISGHTALYWYRQSLGQGPEFLIYFQGTGAADDSGLPNDRFFAVRPEGSVSTLKIQRTERGDSAVYLCASSLLGANTEAFFGQGTRLTVV.

This chain uses TRBV6-5 with TRBJ2-7, with D possibly matching TRBD1 (6 bases). The V and J ends lost 6 bases and 0 bases respectively, with 18 bases between them. The CDR3 extends over 16 amino acids. Germline CDR1 reads MNHEY; CDR2 reads SVGAGI. The CDR3 sequence is CASSYNPRDISYEQYF. The CDR3 DNA follows: TGTGCCAGCAGCTACAATCCCCGGGACATCTCCTACGAGCAGTACTTC.

This sequence joins TRBV5-6 and TRBJ1-5; 10 bases fit TRBD1. The CDR3 consists of 15 residues. Trimming cost V 0 bases and J 8 bases; bases outside gene matches: 5. Germline CDR1 and CDR2: SGHDT and YYEEEE. The DNA of the CDR3 is TGTGCCAGCAGCTTGGCGGGACAGGGGTATGAGCCCCAGCATTTT. It specifies CASSLAGQGYEPQHF.

This clone has a handful of counts. The chain joins TRBV6-4 to TRBJ2-3, with a tentative D call TRBD2 (7 bases). Trimming left V 2 bases short and J 4 bases short, with 13 bases between. Per the germline V gene, CDR1 is MRHNA and CDR2 is SNTAGT. CDR3 length: 15 residues. CDR3 sequence reads: CASSDRGAFSDTQYF. Written as DNA, the CDR3 is TGTGCCAGCAGTGACCGGGGGGCTTTCTCAGATACGCAGTATTTT.

V is TRBV5-1 and J is TRBJ2-2, with a possible D match to TRBD2 (7 bases). Trimming stripped 5 bases from V and 5 bases from J, with 22 bases between. The germline V gene encodes CDR1 SGHRS and CDR2 YFSETQ. CDR3 size: 17 residues. CDR3 loop: CASSALAGAGGTGELFF. DNA of the CDR3: TGCGCCAGCAGTGCACTCGCGGGGGCAGGAGGTACCGGGGAGCTGTTTTTT.

This chain joins TRBV28 and TRBJ1-1; a weak D match, TRBD1 (5 bases). The V end was cut by 6 bases, the J end by 3 bases, with 14 bases between. CDR3 length: 14 amino acids. The germline CDR1 and CDR2 sequences are MDHEN and SYDVKM. This CDR3 is CASSPQLGDTEAFF. CDR3 DNA: TGTGCCAGCAGCCCACAACTGGGGGACACTGAAGCTTTCTTT.

In DNA form, the CDR3 reads TGTGCCAGCAGCACATCCCAGGGGCAGCCCCAGCATTTT. Residues: CASSTSQGQPQHF. The chain has TRBV9 and TRBJ1-5, with D perhaps TRBD1 (6 bases). CDR1 and CDR2 (germline): SGDLS, YYNGEE. The CDR3 runs to 13 residues. V was trimmed by 4 bases and J by 7 bases, leaving 12 bases between them.

This clone was found once. The genes are TRBV9 and TRBJ1-3; D not certain. Trimming took off 0 bases at V and 0 bases at J, with 10 bases between the two ends. CDR1 SGDLS and CDR2 YYNGEE come from the germline V gene. The CDR3 length is 16 residues. CDR3 residues: CASSVGIEPSGNTIYF. The DNA of the CDR3 is TGTGCCAGCAGCGTAGGTATAGAACCCTCTGGAAACACCATATATTTT.

V is TRBV6-5 and J is TRBJ2-2, with D uncertain. Germline V gene data show CDR1 as MNHEY and CDR2 as SVGAGI. Trimming shortened V by 5 bases and J by 2 bases, and 9 bases separated the two germline ends. The CDR3 is 14 amino acids. CDR3 nucleotide sequence: TGTGCCAGCAGTATGGACGGAAACACCGGGGAGCTGTTTTTT. Residues: CASSMDGNTGELFF.

This chain connects TRBV5-4 to TRBJ1-3, with D unclear. Germline CDR1 and CDR2: SGHNT and YYREEE (reference sequence). Trimming stripped 4 bases from V and 4 bases from J, with 6 bases between. The length of the CDR3 is 12 residues. The CDR3 here is CASSNLGNTIYF. DNA of the CDR3: TGTGCCAGCAGCAATCTCGGAAACACCATATATTTT.

This clone was seen only a few times. This chain connects TRBV18 to TRBJ1-2, with TRBD1 identical over 7 bases. V lost 4 bases and J lost 8; bases outside the gene matches: 13. CDR3 length equals 15 residues. Germline CDR1 KGHSH, CDR2 LQKENI. CDR3 protein: CASSRSGTVSGGYTF. The CDR3 DNA follows: TGTGCCAGCTCACGATCCGGGACAGTAAGCGGCGGCTACACCTTC.